The text below deals with one TCR beta chain. The antigen remains undetermined. This entry belongs to a study of regulatory dendritic cells for organ transplantation. In the study overall: On day 6, the dendritic cells were exposed to LPS.

The protocol was immunoSEQ multiplex PCR, while the TCRdb copy is restricted to in-frame clones and leaves out a portion. The sample lists 20,000 to 25,000 clones; about 85% were seen once. Broader study findings: Resting memory CD8+ T cells held the most alloreactive clonotypes.

Sorted subsets were CFSE-labeled and cultured approximately 5 days with allogeneic dendritic cells. This CDR3 contains 13 residues. V was trimmed by 0 bases and J by 4 bases, leaving 6 bases between them. Germline V CDR1 and CDR2: MNHNY, SVGAGI (reference sequence). This chain joins TRBV6-6 and TRBJ1-2; D is ambiguous. The clonotype originates from a human donor in good health. Source material: naive CD4+ T cells from blood cultured with dendritic cells. Subset given: CD45RA+ naive T cells. The CDR3 spells CASSYSTLYGYTF. For the CDR3, the DNA is TGTGCCAGCAGTTACTCAACACTCTATGGCTACACCTTC.